This T cell receptor beta chain stems from a study of blood T cells in healthy people across ages. V was pared by 2 bases and J by 7 bases, with 6 bases between. Germline V gene sequence: CDR1 PRHDT, CDR2 FYEKMQ (reference sequence). This CDR3 has 12 amino acids. Combining a sample-barcoded 5' primer with a J-beta primer mix, a second PCR ran for about 7 to 11 cycles. TCRdb fed the 5' RACE reads into MiXCR, producing one record per CDR3 protein. The repertoire holds hundreds of thousands of distinct CDR3 sequences, with 56% as singletons. A remark on this clonotype: A much larger clone sits a single nucleotide away, making a read error possible.

Each donor was a healthy Caucasian individual from Russia, aged roughly 6 to 100. The authors isolated at least 6 million PBMCs per sample. Extraction yielded at least 6 micrograms of total RNA per sample. What was sequenced was blood. This chain joins TRBV13 and TRBJ2-1; D is undetermined. The sequence was collected from a man aged 40-49 years in good health. The CDR3 region is CASSLQRNEQFF. In DNA form, the CDR3 reads TGTGCCAGCAGCTTACAACGGAATGAGCAGTTCTTC.